The clone carrying this TCR beta chain appeared a few times. The antigen is unknown. This sample stems from a study of T cell repertoires in cytomegalovirus infection. The CDR3 has 16 amino acids. Germline CDR1 reads LGHDT; CDR2 reads YNNKEL (reference sequence). Deletions cut 4 bases from V and 1 base from J, with 16 bases between. A single record per CDR3 protein comes from TCRdb applying MiXCR to the reads. The sample records about 98,000 distinct CDR3 sequences, approximately 15% being singletons. Study conclusions and caveats: HLA-C-restricted CMV clonotypes gave the most frequent clonotype in two of eight donors.

This TCR was recovered from a human donor in good health (CMV status not recorded). Some clones in this sample may be carry-over from other donors' samples. V gene TRBV3-1 combines with J gene TRBJ2-5; no definite D call. What was sequenced was PBMCs. The CDR3 region is CASSRRLTRSQETQYF. CDR3 coding DNA: TGTGCCAGCAGCCGAAGATTGACACGATCCCAAGAGACCCAGTACTTC.